The 18 T cell receptor beta chains below come from one sample, sequenced in a study of T cell repertoires in cytomegalovirus infection. TCRdb re-derived calls from the reads in MiXCR, one entry per CDR3 protein. The sample consists of roughly 320,000 distinct CDR3 sequences, 8% to 9.5% of them appearing once. The specimen was PBMCs. These receptors were obtained from a human donor in good health (CMV status not recorded). Some clones in this sample may be carry-over from other donors' samples.

The chain joins TRBV7-8 to TRBJ1-3; D ambiguous. The CDR3 extends over 17 amino acids. V was pared by 2 bases and J by 0 bases, with 14 bases between. The germline V gene has CDR1 SGHVS and CDR2 FQNEAQ. The CDR3 is CASSLPTALYSGNTIYF. The DNA of the CDR3 is TGTGCCAGCAGCTTACCGACGGCCCTCTACTCTGGAAACACCATATATTTT.

This clonotype was seen repeatedly, ten times or more. The rearrangement uses TRBV7-3 and TRBJ1-1; D remains unclear. Germline lookup yields CDR1 SGHTA and CDR2 FQGTGA. CDR3 length equals 13 residues. The germline V and J ends were trimmed by 5 bases and 3 bases, with 10 bases remaining between them. The DNA of the CDR3 is TGTGCCAGCAGCATCACTAAGGACACTGAAGCTTTCTTT. It encodes CASSITKDTEAFF.

The CDR3 DNA follows: TGTGCCAGCAGCTGGTTCGATGAGCAGTTCTTC. It encodes CASSWFDEQFF. This chain links TRBV7-3 with TRBJ2-1; no firm D call. The CDR3 is 11 amino acids. The germline gives CDR1 SGHTA, CDR2 FQGTGA. V lost 4 bases and J 8 bases, leaving 6 bases between the germline ends.

This clonotype came up many times. This chain joins TRBV7-2 and TRBJ1-1, with no clear D. The CDR3 extends over 13 amino acids. Germline V gene data show CDR1 as SGHTA and CDR2 as FQGNSA. Trimming removed 4 bases at V and 5 bases at J, with 11 bases between. CDR3 sequence: CASSSAVGTEAFF. CDR3 DNA: TGTGCCAGCAGCTCAGCTGTCGGGACTGAAGCTTTCTTT.

For this clonotype: This may stem from a read error, because a much larger clone lies one nucleotide away. The V gene is TRBV28, the J gene TRBJ1-6; D remains ambiguous. Per the germline V gene, CDR1 is MDHEN and CDR2 is SYDVKM. The CDR3 runs to 13 residues. Trimming cost V 6 bases and J 9 bases, with 12 bases left between them. CDR3 sequence reads: CASRRDSFSPLHF. The CDR3 DNA is TGTGCCAGCAGAAGAGATAGTTTTTCACCCCTCCACTTT. Supplemented by reference TRBV28 and TRBJ1-6, the full variable domain reads DVKVTQSSRYLVKRTGEKVFLECVQDMDHENMFWYRQDPGLGLRLIYFSYDVKMKEKGDIPEGYSVSREKKERFSLILESASTNQTSMYLCASRRDSFSPLHFGNGTRLTVT.

This clonotype has just a few counts. This chain connects TRBV23-1 to TRBJ2-6, with no clear D. TRBV23-1 counts as an open reading frame of uncertain function. CDR3 length: 14 residues. V lost 4 bases, J lost 3 bases, and 7 bases lay in between. This chain's CDR3 is CASSPYCGANVLTF. DNA for the CDR3: TGCGCCAGCAGTCCATACTGTGGGGCCAACGTCCTGACTTTC.

The V gene is TRBV4-2, the J gene TRBJ1-1, with a possible D match to TRBD1 (5 bases). CDR1 and CDR2 (germline): LGHNA, YNFKEQ. There are 17 residues in the CDR3. V lost 3 bases and J 1 base, leaving 18 bases between the germline ends. The CDR3 DNA reads as TGTGCCAGCAGCCAGGGGACGGTTGGGGTACGGAACACTGAAGCTTTCTTT. It yields the protein CASSQGTVGVRNTEAFF.

The chain combines TRBV7-9 with TRBJ1-1, with D hard to call. The germline V and J ends were trimmed by 5 bases and 1 base, with 11 bases remaining between them. CDR3 length: 14 amino acids. Germline lookup yields CDR1 SEHNR and CDR2 FQNEAQ (reference sequence). The CDR3 spells CASSREAANTEAFF. The CDR3 DNA follows: TGTGCCAGCAGCCGGGAGGCGGCGAACACTGAAGCTTTCTTT.

In this sample, this clonotype turned up many times. The V and J genes are TRBV27 and TRBJ2-7, with 7 bases fitting TRBD1. V shed 6 bases and J 4 bases; nucleotides not matched to a gene: 18. This CDR3 has 17 amino acids. The germline V gene has CDR1 MNHEY and CDR2 SMNVEV (reference sequence). CDR3 sequence reads: CASSRRGPGQQRYEQYF. CDR3 sequence (DNA): TGTGCCAGCAGCCGAAGGGGCCCGGGACAGCAACGGTACGAGCAGTACTTC.

This clonotype has only a few counts. This sequence joins TRBV11-1 and TRBJ1-6, with D uncertain. In germline, CDR1 is SGHAT, CDR2 FQDESV (reference sequence). The CDR3 loop spans 12 amino acids. V lost 4 bases and J lost 9, with 7 bases in between. The CDR3: CASSSRVSPLHF. CDR3 in DNA: TGTGCCAGCAGCTCCCGGGTTTCACCCCTCCACTTT. Based on the CDR3 plus reference TRBV11-1 and TRBJ1-6, the full variable domain is EAEVAQSPRYKITEKSQAVAFWCDPISGHATLYWYRQILGQGPELLVQFQDESVVDDSQLPKDRFSAERLKGVDSTLKIQPAELGDSAMYLCASSSRVSPLHFGNGTRLTVT.

The V and J genes are TRBV2 and TRBJ2-2; the D is unclear. This CDR3 has 14 residues. CDR1 SNHLY and CDR2 FYNNEI come from the germline V gene. Trimming stripped 2 bases from V and 4 bases from J, with 8 bases between. The DNA for the CDR3 is TGTGCCAGCAGTGAAACCCCAGTCACCGGGGAGCTGTTTTTT. This encodes CASSETPVTGELFF.

This clonotype was counted between two and nine times. This chain links TRBV12-3 or TRBV12-4 with TRBJ1-2, with a weak D call TRBD1 (5 bases). The ends were cut back, 6 bases at V and 4 bases at J, with 21 bases in the middle. This CDR3 region has 16 residues. In nucleotides, the CDR3 is TGTGCCAGCAGCCCAGTGGTCCCGGAAAGGGGCTATGGCTACACCTTC. This gives the protein CASSPVVPERGYGYTF.

V gene TRBV12-3 or TRBV12-4 combines with J gene TRBJ2-5, with TRBD1 matching over 7 bases. Trimming took 6 bases from V and 4 from J; bases not matched to a gene: 5. CDR3 length: 13 residues. The CDR3 sequence: CASRVTGAETQYF. In nucleotides, the CDR3 is TGTGCCAGCAGAGTAACAGGGGCAGAGACCCAGTACTTC.

The J gene is TRBJ1-4, the V gene TRBV4-1; 10 nucleotides align to TRBD1. The CDR3 loop spans 15 amino acids. Germline V gene lookup returns CDR1 MGHRA and CDR2 YSYEKL. The V gene end was trimmed by 1 base and the J gene end by 8 bases; junction bases not matched to a gene: 4. CDR3 DNA: TGCGCCAGCAGCCAAGCCGGGACAGGGGCGGAAAAACTGTTTTTT. Translated: CASSQAGTGAEKLFF.

The chain uses TRBV6-5 and TRBJ1-5; TRBD1 matches 10 bases. The CDR3 is made up of 16 amino acids. Losses at the gene ends were 5 bases for V and 9 bases for J; bases not matched to a gene: 13. Germline CDR1 MNHEY, CDR2 SVGAGI. This chain's CDR3 is CASSKTGQGEFSPQHF. CDR3 bases: TGTGCCAGCAGTAAAACCGGACAGGGGGAGTTCTCGCCCCAGCATTTT.

The sample holds many counts of this clonotype. V and J are TRBV7-2 and TRBJ2-6, with no clear D. V shed 3 bases and J shed 0 bases, with 12 bases lying between them. The CDR3 extends over 17 amino acids. CDR1 is SGHTA, CDR2 FQGNSA, per germline. CDR3 residues: CASSFAGSSSGANVLTF. The DNA for the CDR3 is TGTGCCAGCAGCTTTGCAGGCTCTAGCTCTGGGGCCAACGTCCTGACTTTC.

J is TRBJ2-1 and V is TRBV12-5; 10 nucleotides align to TRBD2. CDR3 length: 17 amino acids. CDR1 LGHNT and CDR2 FRNRAP come from the germline V gene. The ends lost 2 bases at V and 0 bases at J; junction bases unmatched: 4. CDR3 nucleotide sequence: TGTGCTAGTGGTTTGATAACTAGCGGGATCTCCTACAATGAGCAGTTCTTC. Encoded protein: CASGLITSGISYNEQFF.

The J gene is TRBJ2-7, the V gene TRBV15, with TRBD2 identical over 11 bases. Trimming at V came to 4 bases and at J to 4 bases, leaving 9 bases not matched to a gene. The CDR3 spans 16 residues. The germline V gene has CDR1 LNHNV and CDR2 YYDKDF (reference sequence). The CDR3 coding sequence is TGTGCCACCAGCACTCGACTAGCGGGAAACCAATACGAGCAGTACTTC. Its protein is CATSTRLAGNQYEQYF.